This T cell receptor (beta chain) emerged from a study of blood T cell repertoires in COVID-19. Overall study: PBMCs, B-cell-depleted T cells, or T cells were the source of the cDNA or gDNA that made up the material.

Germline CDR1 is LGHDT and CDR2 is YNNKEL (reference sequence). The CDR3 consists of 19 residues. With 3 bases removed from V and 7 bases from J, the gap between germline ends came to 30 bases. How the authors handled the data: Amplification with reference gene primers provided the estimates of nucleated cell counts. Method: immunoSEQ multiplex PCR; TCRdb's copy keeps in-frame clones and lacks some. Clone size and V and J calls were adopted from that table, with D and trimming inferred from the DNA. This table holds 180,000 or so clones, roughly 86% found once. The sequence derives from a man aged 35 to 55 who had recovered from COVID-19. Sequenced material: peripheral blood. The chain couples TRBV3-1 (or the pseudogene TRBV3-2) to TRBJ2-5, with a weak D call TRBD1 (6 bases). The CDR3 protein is CASSHQHWPRQDEGRTQYF. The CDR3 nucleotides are TGTGCCAGCAGCCACCAACACTGGCCTCGACAGGATGAGGGACGGACCCAGTACTTC.